Listed here are 2 T cell receptor beta chains from one sample, sequenced in a study of blood T cell repertoires in COVID-19. Sequencing used immunoSEQ multiplex PCR; TCRdb keeps in-frame clones, though not all of them. Of some 250,000 clones in the sample, 70% to 90% are singletons; the top ten hold over 3%. Specimen: peripheral blood. These receptors were collected from a woman younger than 45 who had recovered from COVID-19.

The chain employs TRBV5-1 and TRBJ2-7, with a weak D call TRBD2 (6 bases). The CDR3 has 14 amino acids. Trimming took off 4 bases at V and 6 bases at J, with 17 bases between the two ends. Germline lookup yields CDR1 SGHRS and CDR2 YFSETQ. CDR3 DNA sequence: TGCGCCAGCAGCCTCTCTAGCGTCGGGGGCGAGCAGTACTTC. Translation: CASSLSSVGGEQYF.

This chain links TRBV6-5 with TRBJ2-3; TRBD1 might be the D (5 bases). V was cut by 3 bases and J by 0 bases, with 13 bases left in between. Germline loops: CDR1 MNHEY, CDR2 SVGAGI. The CDR3 has 16 amino acids. CDR3 bases: TGTGCCAGCAGTTATTTAGGGGTGTTGAGCACAGATACGCAGTATTTT. Its protein is CASSYLGVLSTDTQYF.